This T cell receptor beta chain was recorded in a study of cytomegalovirus exposure and HLA in healthy donors. Per germline, CDR1 SGHRS and CDR2 YFSETQ. Trimming took 4 bases from V and 2 from J; bases not matched to a gene: 5. This CDR3 has 16 amino acids. PCR involved 60 Vbeta and 13 Jbeta primers. Libraries were prepared by immunoSEQ multiplex PCR; TCRdb keeps only in-frame clonotypes and omits some of them. The top ten hold 2% to 2.5% of the sample, which has 300,000 or so clones, 80% to 90% seen once. V usage is TRBV5-1 and J usage is TRBJ2-3, with TRBD2 identical over 12 bases. Material: PBMCs. The origin of this receptor is a woman in her thirties or forties in good health and CMV-seropositive. The CDR3 spells CASSPGLAGFTDTQYF. In DNA, the CDR3 is TGCGCCAGCAGCCCAGGACTAGCGGGATTCACAGATACGCAGTATTTT. Full variable domain (remainder filled in from reference TRBV5-1 and TRBJ2-3): KAGVTQTPRYLIKTRGQQVTLSCSPISGHRSVSWYQQTPGQGLQFLFEYFSETQRNKGNFPGRFSGRQFSNSRSEMNVSTLELGDSALYLCASSPGLAGFTDTQYFGPGTRLTVL.